This T cell receptor (beta chain) was observed in a study of T cell repertoires in cytomegalovirus infection. About the study: CMV epitopes used comprised recently identified HLA-C-restricted ones and well-studied HLA-B-restricted ones. Shared public TCR beta signatures pointed to both CMV infection and a matching HLA type. Study-level findings and limits: Across the ex vivo response, the dominant clonotypes were HLA-C-restricted CMV-specific TCR beta clonotypes. Summed frequency of public TCR beta families distinguished CMV carriers with the relevant HLA.

The CDR3 is made up of 10 amino acids. CDR1 MNHEY and CDR2 SMNVEV come from the germline V gene (reference sequence). Trimming stripped 7 bases from V and 3 bases from J, with 3 bases between. As for this clonotype: The antigen is undetermined.

TCRdb reprocessed the reads via MiXCR and lists one record per CDR3 protein. The repertoire has over 50,000 distinct CDR3 sequences, 20% of them found once; the top ten carry around 70%. This TCR derives from a human donor in good health (CMV status not recorded). Some clones in this sample may be carry-over from other donors' samples. The chain employs TRBV27 and TRBJ1-2; D is ambiguous. Material: CD8+ T cells from cultured PBMCs, obtained from culture after CMV antigen stimulation. This CDR3 is CASIDYGYTF. CDR3 DNA: TGTGCCAGCATTGACTATGGCTACACCTTC.